Below, one T cell receptor beta chain is given with its context. The data were taken from a study of cytomegalovirus exposure and HLA in healthy donors. Clones were read by immunoSEQ multiplex PCR, and TCRdb kept only the in-frame ones, dropping some. Here the sample spans some 230,000 clones, around nine tenths being singletons. The sequenced material came from PBMCs. The receptor comes from a young woman in good health and CMV-seronegative.

CDR3 sequence: CASIPDSASGRAGSVGELFF. DNA for the CDR3: TGTGCCAGCATACCCGACTCGGCTAGCGGGAGGGCGGGCTCCGTAGGGGAGCTGTTTTTT. The V gene is TRBV2, the J gene TRBJ2-2; 12 nucleotides match TRBD2. The CDR3 extends over 20 amino acids. Trimming at V came to 7 bases and at J to 8 bases, leaving 23 bases not matched to a gene. Germline CDR1 and CDR2: SNHLY and FYNNEI. The variable domain in full, with the rest retrieved from reference TRBV2 and TRBJ2-2, is EPEVTQTPSHQVTQMGQEVILRCVPISNHLYFYWYRQILGQKVEFLVSFYNNEISEKSEIFDDQFSVERPDGSNFTLKIRSTKLEDSAMYFCASIPDSASGRAGSVGELFFGEGSRLTVL.